What follows are 9 T cell receptor beta chains derived from one specimen sequenced in a study of shared clonotypes between healthy human individuals. The repertoire was sequenced with immunoSEQ multiplex PCR; TCRdb's copy has only in-frame clones and lacks some. The sample carries around 560,000 clones, around 96% recorded once. CD45RO-negative cells were positively selected for CCR7, leaving out terminally differentiated effector memory CD45RA+ cells. The sequenced sample was naive CD8+ T cells sorted from blood. Source of these receptors: a woman in her twenties or thirties in good health.

V is TRBV16 and J is TRBJ2-7, with 8 bases matching TRBD1. The CDR3 has 19 residues. Trimming at V came to 4 bases and at J to 3 bases, leaving 20 bases not matched to a gene. Germline V CDR1 and CDR2: KGHSY, FQNENV. CDR3 in DNA: TGTGCCAGCAGCCTTACCCTGACAGGGGTAGACGGTGCGCACTACGAGCAGTACTTC. Its protein is CASSLTLTGVDGAHYEQYF.

V and J are TRBV6-5 and TRBJ1-1; unclear D gene. The germline V and J ends were trimmed by 0 bases and 5 bases, with 16 bases remaining between them. This CDR3 comprises 16 residues. Germline loops: CDR1 MNHEY, CDR2 SVGAGI. As DNA, the CDR3 is TGTGCCAGCAGTTACTCGAAGAACGGGAGAGGGACTGAAGCTTTCTTT. Amino acid sequence: CASSYSKNGRGTEAFF.

The chain employs TRBV30 and TRBJ2-2; D may correspond to TRBD1 or TRBD2 (5 bases each). In germline, CDR1 is GTSNPN, CDR2 SVGIG (reference sequence). The V gene lost 3 bases and the J gene lost 4 bases, with 18 bases spanning the gap. This CDR3 is 16 amino acids long. DNA of the CDR3: TGTGCCTGGAGCCCGGACCCCCAGGGACCCACCGGGGAGCTGTTTTTT. It specifies CAWSPDPQGPTGELFF.

V is TRBV11-1 and J is TRBJ2-5; 8 nucleotides align to TRBD2. The J call is in doubt because the DNA end fits TRBJ2-7 better. The germline V gene encodes CDR1 SGHAT and CDR2 FQDESV (reference sequence). CDR3 length: 15 amino acids. The DNA for the CDR3 is TGTGCCAGCAGCTTAGCGTTAGCGGGACCCTACGAGCAGTACTTC. Translated: CASSLALAGPYEQYF.

This sequence joins TRBV6-1 and TRBJ1-1, with no clear D. Per germline, CDR1 MNHNS and CDR2 SASEGT. Trimming stripped 1 base from V and 1 base from J, with 13 bases between. The CDR3 extends over 16 amino acids. The CDR3 spells CASSEDAFGENTEAFF. DNA for the CDR3: TGTGCCAGCAGTGAAGACGCTTTCGGAGAGAACACTGAAGCTTTCTTT.

Notes on this clone: Additional DNA sequences in this sample encode the identical CDR3. The chain combines TRBV4-1 with TRBJ1-5, with 8 bases matching TRBD1. This CDR3 contains 16 residues. J lost 4 bases, V lost 0 bases, and 5 bases had no gene match. The germline gives CDR1 MGHRA, CDR2 YSYEKL. The DNA of the CDR3 is TGCGCCAGCAGCCAAGATCCCGGGACAGGAAATCAGCCCCAGCATTTT. It yields the protein CASSQDPGTGNQPQHF.

The rearrangement uses TRBV6-6 and TRBJ2-7; 10 bases are a match to TRBD1. Trimming cost V 0 bases and J 3 bases; bases outside gene matches: 2. Germline CDR1 MNHNY, CDR2 SVGAGI (reference sequence). The CDR3 contains 15 residues. The CDR3 coding sequence is TGTGCCAGCAGTTACTCCGGGACAGGGGTCTACGAGCAGTACTTC. Its translation is CASSYSGTGVYEQYF.

This clone is a singleton in its sample. The chain links TRBV19 to TRBJ2-3, with TRBD2 identical over 10 bases. The CDR3 length is 20 residues. The V gene's germline CDR1 is LNHDA and CDR2 SQIVND (reference sequence). V dropped 5 bases and J dropped 3; count of bases not matched to a gene: 20. CDR3 residues: CASSLFTTAGGPGLTDTQYF. The CDR3 DNA sequence: TGTGCCAGTAGTCTCTTTACTACAGCGGGAGGGCCGGGGCTGACAGATACGCAGTATTTT.

The chain has TRBV19 and TRBJ2-7; 14 bases map to TRBD2. Looked up from germline, CDR1 is LNHDA and CDR2 is SQIVND (reference sequence). There are 14 residues in the CDR3. The trim removed 6 bases at V and 5 bases at J, leaving 3 bases unmatched. The CDR3 DNA is TGTGCCAGTAGGCCGGGACTAGCGGGAGACGAGCAGTACTTC. It encodes CASRPGLAGDEQYF. The whole variable domain, filled in from reference TRBV19 and TRBJ2-7, reads DGGITQSPKYLFRKEGQNVTLSCEQNLNHDAMYWYRQDPGQGLRLIYYSQIVNDFQKGDIAEGYSVSREKKESFPLTVTSAQKNPTAFYLCASRPGLAGDEQYFGPGTRLTVT.